These 21 T cell receptor beta chains were sequenced from one sample in a study of T cell repertoires in cytomegalovirus infection. TCRdb reprocessed the reads via MiXCR and lists one record per CDR3 protein. The repertoire holds about 260,000 distinct CDR3 sequences, 12% to 15% seen once, with roughly 8.7% in the top ten. The sample consisted of PBMCs. The receptors were sampled from a human donor in good health (CMV status not recorded). Some clones in this sample may be carry-over from other donors' samples.

This clonotype was picked up a small number of times. V gene TRBV11-3 combines with J gene TRBJ2-5; 8 positions agree with TRBD2. Per the germline V gene, CDR1 is SGHNT and CDR2 is YENEEA. J lost 5 bases, V lost 3 bases, and 8 bases had no gene match. The CDR3 has 15 amino acids. In DNA form, the CDR3 reads TGTGCCAGCAGCTTGGACGGGAGGGCCTCGGAGACCCAGTACTTC. Amino acid sequence: CASSLDGRASETQYF.

This clonotype qualifies as medium-sized. V gene TRBV7-2 combines with J gene TRBJ2-7; D is possibly TRBD2 (6 bases). The CDR3 runs 14 residues. Germline assignment: CDR1 SGHTA and CDR2 FQGNSA. V was pared by 0 bases and J by 7 bases, with 13 bases between. This CDR3 reads CASSLAPRGGEQYF. In DNA, the CDR3 is TGTGCCAGCAGCTTAGCCCCCCGGGGAGGAGAGCAGTACTTC.

This clonotype was detected only a few times. The CDR3 bases are TGTGCCATCAGTGAGTGGGCTAATGAAAAACTGTTTTTT. Translating gives CAISEWANEKLFF. This chain links TRBV10-3 with TRBJ1-4; no firm D call. Between the trimmed V and J ends, which lost 1 base and 3 bases, there was a span of 3 bases. This CDR3 region has 13 residues. Germline V CDR1 and CDR2: ENHRY, SYGVKD.

This clonotype has ten or more counts. The V call is TRBV7-2, the J call TRBJ2-7; D possibly uses TRBD1 or TRBD2 (6 bases each). The CDR3 totals 13 residues. CDR1 is SGHTA, CDR2 FQGNSA, per germline. The V gene lost 7 bases and the J gene lost 9 bases, with 19 bases spanning the gap. The CDR3 loop reads CASTRGLSLGQYF. DNA for the CDR3: TGTGCCAGCACCCGGGGGCTCTCGTTGGGGCAGTACTTC.

Worth noting for this clonotype: The conserved phenylalanine or tryptophan is not found at the CDR3 terminus, so this likely reflects a read error. The rearrangement joins TRBV7-8 to TRBJ1-5; TRBD1 aligns across 8 bases. Germline CDR1 SGHVS, CDR2 FQNEAQ. This CDR3 contains 17 residues. CDR3: CASRLYQGARGNQPQHV. The CDR3 DNA reads TGTGCCAGCCGCTTATACCAGGGGGCGCGGGGCAATCAGCCCCAGCATGTT.

This clonotype was counted at least ten times. This chain joins TRBV7-3 and TRBJ2-3; D is ambiguous. Trimming took 2 bases from V and 3 from J, leaving 12 bases between them. The germline V gene has CDR1 SGHTA and CDR2 FQGTGA. CDR3 length equals 15 residues. The CDR3 is CASSLGVVETDTQYF. CDR3 nucleotides: TGTGCCAGCAGCTTAGGGGTGGTAGAAACAGATACGCAGTATTTT.

The genes are TRBV28 and TRBJ1-1; 8 nucleotides line up with TRBD1. Losses at the gene ends were 7 bases for V and 1 base for J; bases not matched to a gene: 5. Germline loops: CDR1 MDHEN, CDR2 SYDVKM. The CDR3 runs to 14 residues. CDR3: CASTLQGGNTEAFF. CDR3 nucleotides: TGTGCCAGCACCCTACAGGGGGGGAACACTGAAGCTTTCTTT.

V and J are TRBV24-1 and TRBJ1-5; perhaps TRBD1 as D (5 bases). Deletions cut 6 bases from V and 4 bases from J, with 12 bases between. CDR1 and CDR2 from the germline V gene are KGHDR and SFDVKD. The CDR3 length is 14 residues. CDR3: CATSSAGTNQPQHF. CDR3 nucleotide sequence: TGTGCCACCAGTTCGGCAGGGACTAATCAGCCCCAGCATTTT.

A few counts support this clonotype. The chain joins TRBV7-9 to TRBJ2-5; D not certain. V lost 3 bases to trimming and J lost 5 bases, with 16 bases between them. CDR1 SEHNR and CDR2 FQNEAQ come from the germline V gene (reference sequence). This CDR3 region has 15 residues. The CDR3 reads CASSLSRTDWETQYF. The CDR3 DNA sequence: TGTGCCAGCAGCTTGTCCAGGACCGACTGGGAGACCCAGTACTTC.

This clonotype was found a few times. V is TRBV5-1 and J is TRBJ1-2, with D possibly matching TRBD1 (6 bases). The CDR3 runs to 16 residues. The germline V and J ends were trimmed by 0 bases and 7 bases, with 19 bases remaining between them. Germline-derived CDR1 and CDR2 are SGHRS and YFSETQ. The CDR3 DNA sequence: TGCGCCAGCAGCTTGGGCCTAACGGACGGGGGCGCTGGCTACACCTTC. Its translation: CASSLGLTDGGAGYTF.

This clonotype came up a few times. The chain links TRBV20-1 to TRBJ2-5; no reliable D call. CDR1 is DFQATT, CDR2 SNEGSKA, per germline (reference sequence). V was pared by 6 bases and J by 2 bases, with 4 bases between. The CDR3 consists of 10 residues. The CDR3 reads CSAAQETQYF. In DNA, the CDR3 is TGCAGTGCGGCTCAAGAGACCCAGTACTTC.

This clonotype was seen ten or more times. The rearrangement uses TRBV6-1 and TRBJ1-2, with D perhaps TRBD1 (6 bases). The CDR3 totals 15 residues. Germline loops: CDR1 MNHNS, CDR2 SASEGT. V dropped 5 bases and J dropped 2 bases, with 15 bases sitting between them. The CDR3 DNA reads TGTGCCAGCAGTACCCGGACAGAAGCGAACTATGGCTACACCTTC. It is translated as CASSTRTEANYGYTF.

Ten or more counts support this clonotype. The chain is built from TRBV7-9 and TRBJ2-7; 13 nucleotides agree with TRBD2. The CDR3 runs to 16 residues. V shed 4 bases and J 2 bases; nucleotides not matched to a gene: 5. CDR1 and CDR2 from the germline V gene are SEHNR and FQNEAQ (reference sequence). The CDR3 DNA follows: TGTGCCAGCAGCTCCGGGACTAGCGGGGAGGCCTACGAGCAGTACTTC. Its protein is CASSSGTSGEAYEQYF.

This clonotype was detected ten times or more. This chain connects TRBV7-2 to TRBJ1-5; a weak D match, TRBD1 (6 bases). V shed 1 base and J shed 5 bases, with 12 bases lying between them. The germline V gene has CDR1 SGHTA and CDR2 FQGNSA. CDR3 length: 15 amino acids. CDR3 protein: CASSLGPGAHQPQHF. As DNA, the CDR3 is TGTGCCAGCAGCTTAGGGCCAGGGGCTCATCAGCCCCAGCATTTT. Based on the CDR3 plus reference TRBV7-2 and TRBJ1-5, the full variable domain is GAGVSQSPSNKVTEKGKDVELRCDPISGHTALYWYRQSLGQGLEFLIYFQGNSAPDKSGLPSDRFSAERTGGSVSTLTIQRTQQEDSAVYLCASSLGPGAHQPQHFGDGTRLSIL.

There are many counts of this clonotype. The chain uses TRBV7-9 and TRBJ2-5; TRBD2 matches at 7 bases. This CDR3 contains 17 residues. J lost 3 bases, V lost 3 bases, and 13 bases had no gene match. From germline, CDR1 is SEHNR and CDR2 FQNEAQ (reference sequence). CDR3 nucleotides: TGTGCCAGCAGCTTCGGACGGCGGTGGCTAGCGGAAGAGACCCAGTACTTC. Its translation is CASSFGRRWLAEETQYF. The full variable domain, in which reference TRBV7-9 and TRBJ2-5 provide the parts outside the CDR3, is DTGVSQNPRHKITKRGQNVTFRCDPISEHNRLYWYRQTLGQGPEFLTYFQNEAQLEKSRLLSDRFSAERPKGSFSTLEIQRTEQGDSAMYLCASSFGRRWLAEETQYFGPGTRLLVL.

V and J are TRBV6-1 and TRBJ2-2; D remains ambiguous. The CDR3 has 13 residues. The V end lost 6 bases, the J end lost 7 bases, and 12 bases lay between the germline ends. Germline V gene sequence: CDR1 MNHNS, CDR2 SASEGT. The CDR3 nucleotides are TGTGCCAGCAGGCACACGAGGTTCGGGGAGCTGTTTTTT. Amino acids: CASRHTRFGELFF.

This chain joins TRBV15 and TRBJ1-1; D is perhaps TRBD1 (5 bases). Germline assignment: CDR1 LNHNV and CDR2 YYDKDF (reference sequence). V dropped 3 bases and J dropped 8 bases, with 10 bases sitting between them. The CDR3 is 12 residues long. CDR3 in amino acids: CATSSRVTEAFF. The CDR3 coding sequence is TGTGCCACCAGCAGCAGGGTGACCGAAGCTTTCTTT.

A few counts support this clonotype. The chain is built from TRBV6-6 and TRBJ2-5, with TRBD2 matching over 11 bases. The trim removed 6 bases at V and 4 bases at J, leaving 10 bases unmatched. CDR3 length: 16 residues. Germline V gene lookup returns CDR1 MNHNY and CDR2 SVGAGI (reference sequence). The CDR3 nucleotides read TGTGCCAGCAGCCCGACTAGCGGGGCTAGGCGAGAGACCCAGTACTTC. Amino acid sequence: CASSPTSGARRETQYF.

This clonotype was counted a few times. J is TRBJ2-5 and V is TRBV29-1, with TRBD2 matching over 9 bases. V lost 1 base and J lost 0; bases outside the gene matches: 6. The CDR3 runs to 16 residues. CDR1 SQVTM and CDR2 ANQGSEA come from the germline V gene. CDR3 in amino acids: CSVEGSTSGHQETQYF. CDR3 DNA: TGCAGCGTTGAAGGGTCCACTAGCGGGCACCAAGAGACCCAGTACTTC.

In this sample, this clonotype turned up many times. This chain connects TRBV29-1 to TRBJ1-1, with TRBD1 matching 9 bases. The CDR3 sequence is 17 residues long. V lost 3 bases and J lost 2; bases outside the gene matches: 13. Germline loops: CDR1 SQVTM, CDR2 ANQGSEA. CDR3 protein: CSVEPPGQGSRNTEAFF. DNA of the CDR3: TGCAGCGTTGAGCCTCCGGGACAGGGATCAAGAAACACTGAAGCTTTCTTT.

This clonotype was seen ten or more times. The chain has TRBV19 and TRBJ1-2; D not resolved. V was shortened by 5 bases and J by 6 bases, with 16 bases between the two germline ends. Germline V CDR1 and CDR2: LNHDA, SQIVND (reference sequence). The CDR3 loop spans 14 amino acids. Written as DNA, the CDR3 is TGTGCCAGTAGTTCCGCCCAAACTTGGAATGGCTACACCTTC. Translated: CASSSAQTWNGYTF.